The 10 T cell receptor beta chains presented below share a single source sample, sequenced in a study of T cells after yellow fever vaccination. MiXCR, run by TCRdb on the 5' RACE reads, gives a single entry per CDR3 protein. The sample carries about 58,000 distinct CDR3 sequences, around 6.5% recorded once. Source: CD8+ T cells sorted from PBMCs, taken on the day of the first yellow fever vaccination. All receptors derive from a young man who received the YFV17D yellow fever vaccine.

A note on this clonotype: One end of the junction fails to match germline, which may point to a read error. This rearrangement joins TRBV6-7 to TRBJ1-1; D uncertain. TRBV6-7 is an open reading frame, and its role is uncertain. The CDR3 consists of 14 residues. CDR3 amino acids: CACSLGLQNTEAFF. In DNA form, the CDR3 reads TGTGCCTGCAGTTTAGGGCTACAGAACACTGAAGCTTTCTTT.

CDR3 residues: CASSLFLEGYTF. CDR3 DNA sequence: TGTGCCAGCAGCTTATTCCTTGAGGGCTACACCTTC. The chain uses TRBV5-4 and TRBJ1-2; D is unresolved. This CDR3 has 12 residues. Germline V gene sequence: CDR1 SGHNT, CDR2 YYREEE (reference sequence). V lost 2 bases and J lost 8, with 10 bases in between.

Ten or more counts support this clonotype. J is TRBJ2-5 and V is TRBV6-2 or TRBV6-3; D not certain. V lost 2 bases and J lost 5, with 3 bases in between. This CDR3 comprises 11 residues. Germline values: CDR1 MNHEY, CDR2 SVGEGT. CDR3 DNA sequence: TGTGCCAGCAGTTACCTGGAGACCCAGTACTTC. As protein: CASSYLETQYF.

This clonotype was counted many times. The genes are TRBV2 and TRBJ2-7; D perhaps matches TRBD2 (6 bases). CDR1 is SNHLY and CDR2 is FYNNEI in the germline V gene. CDR3 length: 16 residues. The V end lost 5 bases, the J end lost 2 bases, and 19 bases lay between the germline ends. The CDR3 DNA follows: TGTGCCAGCAGTCTCAATAGGGAGGTGCCCCCCTACGAGCAGTACTTC. It specifies CASSLNREVPPYEQYF.

This clonotype was found a few times. In DNA, the CDR3 is TGCGCCAGCAGCCAGACGGGGGCCGATGGCTACACCTTC. This codes for CASSQTGADGYTF. This chain connects TRBV4-3 to TRBJ1-2; a possible D gene is TRBD1 (6 bases). The CDR3 is made up of 13 amino acids. Germline lookup yields CDR1 LGHNA and CDR2 YSLEER. V lost 3 bases and J lost 6, with 11 bases in between.

This clonotype was picked up many times. The chain uses TRBV29-1 and TRBJ2-4; D is perhaps TRBD1 (6 bases). This CDR3 spans 15 amino acids. Trimming cost V 6 bases and J 8 bases, with 23 bases left between them. Germline V gene sequence: CDR1 SQVTM, CDR2 ANQGSEA. The CDR3 region is CSVEWAGHEGDIQYF. As DNA, the CDR3 is TGCAGCGTGGAATGGGCCGGCCATGAGGGGGACATTCAGTACTTC.

This clonotype came up many times. This rearrangement joins TRBV29-1 to TRBJ2-3; 7 bases match TRBD2. The V and J ends lost 1 base and 1 base, in that order; junction bases with no gene match: 5. Germline V gives CDR1 SQVTM, CDR2 ANQGSEA. The CDR3 runs 15 residues. CDR3 region: CSVEAGRGGTDTQYF. The CDR3 coding sequence is TGCAGCGTTGAAGCGGGACGGGGGGGCACAGATACGCAGTATTTT.

The CDR3 is CASAWTGGDTEAFF. The CDR3 nucleotides read TGTGCCAGCGCCTGGACAGGGGGAGACACTGAAGCTTTCTTT. This chain uses TRBV25-1 with TRBJ1-1; 10 nucleotides agree with TRBD1. V lost 8 bases and J lost 3; bases outside the gene matches: 6. This CDR3 contains 14 residues. Germline assignment: CDR1 MGHDK and CDR2 SYGVNS.

The sample holds many counts of this clonotype. This chain connects TRBV29-1 to TRBJ1-2; D is undetermined. Germline CDR1 is SQVTM and CDR2 is ANQGSEA. The V and J ends lost 4 bases and 5 bases respectively, with 11 bases between them. The length of the CDR3 is 12 residues. In DNA form, the CDR3 reads TGCAGCGTTGTATTGGGGAAGTATGGCTACACCTTC. This translates into CSVVLGKYGYTF.

This clonotype has only a few counts. This chain uses TRBV29-1 with TRBJ2-1; D remains ambiguous. The V end lost 0 bases, the J end lost 7 bases, and 16 bases lay between the germline ends. CDR1 is SQVTM, CDR2 ANQGSEA, per germline. The CDR3 loop spans 15 amino acids. The CDR3 DNA sequence: TGCAGCGTTGAAGATCCAGTTTCTTTGGGAAATGAGCAGTTCTTC. This sequence encodes CSVEDPVSLGNEQFF.